The 29 T cell receptor beta chains presented below share a single source sample, sequenced in a study of T cells in Graves' hyperthyroidism and ophthalmopathy (dated by TCRdb to between 2018 and 2020). Library creation used multiplex PCR. Sequencing was carried out with an Illumina HiSeq 2000. The TCR beta CDR3 regions were amplified from the RNA transcripts. A first-round RT-PCR of the TCR CDR3 used the HTBI primer set with the Qiagen OneStep RT-PCR kit. The public reads were run again by TCRdb, first through fastp at Q25 and then through MiXCR, and only productive beta chains were kept. Rows are unified per CDR3 protein, each entry keeping the most common DNA and genes. In all, the sample holds some 500,000 distinct CDR3 sequences, and 16% of those were seen once. The ten largest clones add up to about 29% of the sample. Material: blood. All receptors derive from a woman in her thirties with Graves' ophthalmopathy.

This clonotype occurred many times. Germline is not matched at one junction end, which may reflect a read error. J is TRBJ2-7 and V is TRBV5-1; D possibly corresponds to TRBD2 (5 bases). CDR1 is SGHRS, CDR2 YFSETQ, per germline. The CDR3 length is 15 residues. The DNA of the CDR3 is TGTGCCAGCAGCTTGGATTACGGGATCTCCTACGAGCAGTACTTC. Its translation is CASSLDYGISYEQYF.

This clonotype was observed at least ten times. This sequence joins TRBV20-1 and TRBJ2-7; D may correspond to TRBD1 or TRBD2 (5 bases each). V was cut by 2 bases and J by 2 bases, with 13 bases left in between. Germline V gene sequence: CDR1 DFQATT, CDR2 SNEGSKA (reference sequence). The CDR3 covers 14 residues. The CDR3 spells CSARLPRGTYEQYF. Here the CDR3 DNA reads TGCAGTGCTAGACTACCCCGGGGCACCTACGAGCAGTACTTC.

The sample holds many counts of this clonotype. The V call is TRBV7-2, the J call TRBJ2-5; tentative D call: TRBD2 (5 bases). The CDR3 covers 15 residues. The V and J ends lost 5 bases and 5 bases respectively, with 18 bases between them. Germline CDR1 reads SGHTA; CDR2 reads FQGNSA. Here the CDR3 DNA reads TGTGCCAGCAGCCATCTGGGTCGGGGTGCGGAGACCCAGTACTTC. Amino acid sequence: CASSHLGRGAETQYF.

Ten or more counts support this clonotype. The V and J genes are TRBV7-3 and TRBJ2-5; D is ambiguous. The V gene lost 1 base and the J gene lost 7 bases, with 13 bases spanning the gap. The CDR3 is 14 amino acids. Germline CDR1 is SGHTA and CDR2 is FQGTGA. The CDR3 coding sequence is TGTGCCAGCAGCTTAAGCCGCGAGGTTGGGACCCAGTACTTC. Amino acid sequence: CASSLSREVGTQYF.

This clonotype was seen only a few times. V is TRBV5-1 and J is TRBJ2-1; 7 bases match TRBD1. Trimming removed 0 bases from V and 8 bases from J; junction bases left unmatched: 5. This CDR3 region has 14 residues. Germline V gene lookup returns CDR1 SGHRS and CDR2 YFSETQ. Written as DNA, the CDR3 is TGCGCCAGCAGCTTGGTACAGGGGCTATATGAGCAGTTCTTC. It yields the protein CASSLVQGLYEQFF.

V and J are TRBV20-1 and TRBJ2-1, with D unclear. The CDR3 is 13 residues long. V was clipped by 0 bases and J by 9 bases, with 12 bases between them. Germline V gives CDR1 DFQATT, CDR2 SNEGSKA (reference sequence). CDR3 in amino acids: CSARDTDLSEQFF. The CDR3 DNA is TGCAGTGCTAGAGATACCGACCTCAGTGAGCAGTTCTTC.

This clonotype was seen repeatedly, ten times or more. This chain's CDR3 is CASSHRAGTKNQPQHF. The CDR3 nucleotides read TGTGCCAGCAGCCACAGAGCCGGGACAAAAAATCAGCCCCAGCATTTT. The chain combines TRBV4-2 with TRBJ1-5; tentative D call: TRBD1 (6 bases). CDR3 length: 16 amino acids. The V end was cut by 3 bases, the J end by 4 bases, with 16 bases between. Germline V gene data show CDR1 as LGHNA and CDR2 as YNFKEQ.

This clonotype appeared many times. The chain couples TRBV2 to TRBJ2-1; 9 bases are a match to TRBD2. Germline V lookup: CDR1 SNHLY, CDR2 FYNNEI. V dropped 0 bases and J dropped 5; count of bases not matched to a gene: 11. This CDR3 is 18 amino acids long. CDR3 sequence: CASSEAGSDSGSNNEQFF. Written as DNA, the CDR3 is TGTGCCAGCAGTGAAGCCGGGAGCGATAGCGGGAGTAACAATGAGCAGTTCTTC.

The sample holds many counts of this clonotype. The chain recombines TRBV5-1 with TRBJ2-7, with D perhaps matching TRBD2 (7 bases). From germline, CDR1 is SGHRS and CDR2 YFSETQ. The V end was cut by 0 bases, the J end by 3 bases, with 10 bases between. The CDR3 is 14 amino acids. The CDR3 bases are TGCGCCAGCAGCTTGGCGGGGGGCGTCTACGAGCAGTACTTC. This translates into CASSLAGGVYEQYF. The full variable domain, in which reference TRBV5-1 and TRBJ2-7 provide the parts outside the CDR3, is KAGVTQTPRYLIKTRGQQVTLSCSPISGHRSVSWYQQTPGQGLQFLFEYFSETQRNKGNFPGRFSGRQFSNSRSEMNVSTLELGDSALYLCASSLAGGVYEQYFGPGTRLTVT.

This clonotype was observed a handful of times. This rearrangement joins TRBV20-1 to TRBJ2-2; 13 nucleotides agree with TRBD2. CDR3 length equals 15 residues. Per the germline V gene, CDR1 is DFQATT and CDR2 is SNEGSKA (reference sequence). V gave up 3 bases and J gave up 3 bases; unmatched junction bases: 1. CDR3 sequence (DNA): TGCAGTGCTAGGGGACTAGCGGGATACACCGGGGAGCTGTTTTTT. Encoded protein: CSARGLAGYTGELFF.

This clonotype occurred a few times. CDR3 in amino acids: CASNGGTVGQPQHF. In DNA form, the CDR3 reads TGTGCCAGCAATGGGGGCACGGTGGGTCAGCCCCAGCATTTT. The V and J genes are TRBV6-1 and TRBJ1-5, with a possible D match to TRBD1 (6 bases). This CDR3 comprises 14 residues. V lost 7 bases and J lost 6, with 16 bases in between. Per germline, CDR1 MNHNS and CDR2 SASEGT.

This clonotype was recorded many times. The J gene is TRBJ2-3, the V gene TRBV2; 7 nucleotides line up with TRBD1. V was clipped by 0 bases and J by 1 base; unmatched bases: 13. The CDR3 runs 19 residues. Looked up from germline, CDR1 is SNHLY and CDR2 is FYNNEI. The CDR3, as DNA: TGTGCCAGCAGTGAAGCGCTCTGGTTTGCAGGGGGTGGCACAGATACGCAGTATTTT. Its translation: CASSEALWFAGGGTDTQYF.

The rearrangement links TRBV9 to TRBJ1-3; tentative D call: TRBD1 (5 bases). Trimming removed 0 bases from V and 5 bases from J, with 12 bases in between. CDR1 and CDR2 from the germline V gene are SGDLS and YYNGEE. The CDR3 is 15 residues long. CDR3 sequence reads: CASSVGSAGRNTIYF. The DNA for the CDR3 is TGTGCCAGCAGCGTAGGTTCGGCAGGGAGAAACACCATATATTTT.

In its sample, this clonotype was seen many times. The chain uses TRBV28 and TRBJ1-5; TRBD1 matches 9 bases. The CDR3 spans 14 residues. Losses at the gene ends were 9 bases for V and 3 bases for J; bases not matched to a gene: 6. Germline V CDR1 and CDR2: MDHEN, SYDVKM. The CDR3 bases are TGTGCCAGTATTACAGGGGGCACCAATCAGCCCCAGCATTTT. Amino acids: CASITGGTNQPQHF. Filled out from reference TRBV28 and TRBJ1-5, the complete variable domain reads DVKVTQSSRYLVKRTGEKVFLECVQDMDHENMFWYRQDPGLGLRLIYFSYDVKMKEKGDIPEGYSVSREKKERFSLILESASTNQTSMYLCASITGGTNQPQHFGDGTRLSIL.

This clonotype appeared many times. The chain links TRBV13 to TRBJ1-1; TRBD1 might be the D (5 bases). V lost 5 bases and J lost 4, with 14 bases in between. Germline V gene data show CDR1 as PRHDT and CDR2 as FYEKMQ (reference sequence). The CDR3 contains 14 residues. The CDR3 is CASSRNQGGTEAFF. In DNA form, the CDR3 reads TGTGCCAGCAGCCGCAACCAGGGTGGCACTGAAGCTTTCTTT.

This clonotype has at least ten counts. The chain combines TRBV7-9 with TRBJ1-1, with a possible D match to TRBD1 (5 bases). V lost 4 bases, J lost 4 bases, and 10 bases lay in between. From germline, CDR1 is SEHNR and CDR2 FQNEAQ (reference sequence). CDR3 length: 13 amino acids. DNA for the CDR3: TGTGCCAGCAGCTGGGGGGGAAGCACTGAAGCTTTCTTT. The encoded protein is CASSWGGSTEAFF.

At least ten counts were recorded for this clonotype. The rearrangement links TRBV2 to TRBJ2-2, with D possibly TRBD1 on 6 matching bases. The ends were cut back, 5 bases at V and 7 bases at J, with 8 bases in the middle. CDR1 is SNHLY and CDR2 is FYNNEI in the germline V gene. This CDR3 comprises 12 residues. The CDR3 coding sequence is TGTGCCAGCAGTTCAGGGGTCGGGGAGCTGTTTTTT. Translation: CASSSGVGELFF.

This clonotype was recorded many times. V gene TRBV28 combines with J gene TRBJ2-7; TRBD1 matches 9 bases. The CDR3 is made up of 15 amino acids. The germline V gene encodes CDR1 MDHEN and CDR2 SYDVKM. Trimming cost V 2 bases and J 5 bases; bases outside gene matches: 7. CDR3 in DNA: TGTGCCAGCAGTTTAACCGGGACAGGGCTCGACGAGCAGTACTTC. This sequence encodes CASSLTGTGLDEQYF.

This clonotype was counted only a few times. V and J are TRBV12-5 and TRBJ2-1, with 8 positions matching TRBD2. CDR1 and CDR2 (germline): LGHNT, FRNRAP. With 0 bases clipped from V and 9 bases from J, the junction kept 13 bases outside the gene matches. The CDR3 runs to 17 residues. CDR3 in amino acids: CASGLVLPGLGHPEQFF. CDR3 sequence (DNA): TGTGCTAGTGGTTTGGTACTGCCGGGACTAGGGCACCCTGAGCAGTTCTTC. The full variable domain, with the rest looked up from reference TRBV12-5 and TRBJ2-1, is DARVTQTPRHKVTEMGQEVTMRCQPILGHNTVFWYRQTMMQGLELLAYFRNRAPLDDSGMPKDRFSAEMPDATLATLKIQPSEPRDSAVYFCASGLVLPGLGHPEQFFGPGTRLTVL.

The CDR3 protein is CASSLGWGWENTEAFF. The CDR3 DNA follows: TGCGCCAGCAGCTTGGGATGGGGGTGGGAGAACACTGAAGCTTTCTTT. This chain joins TRBV5-1 and TRBJ1-1; D is possibly TRBD1 (5 bases). Germline CDR1 is SGHRS and CDR2 is YFSETQ. Trimming removed 0 bases from V and 1 base from J, with 13 bases in between. The CDR3 spans 16 residues.

In this sample, this clonotype turned up many times. The chain has TRBV28 and TRBJ2-7; D is possibly TRBD2 (6 bases). Germline assignment: CDR1 MDHEN and CDR2 SYDVKM. The CDR3 loop spans 15 amino acids. V gave up 4 bases and J gave up 4 bases, with 17 bases separating them. The CDR3 loop reads CASSSHILEGYEQYF. Written as DNA, the CDR3 is TGTGCCAGCAGTTCTCATATTTTGGAGGGGTACGAGCAGTACTTC. The complete variable domain, with remaining parts taken from reference TRBV28 and TRBJ2-7, reads DVKVTQSSRYLVKRTGEKVFLECVQDMDHENMFWYRQDPGLGLRLIYFSYDVKMKEKGDIPEGYSVSREKKERFSLILESASTNQTSMYLCASSSHILEGYEQYFGPGTRLTVT.

This clonotype was seen many times. The chain uses TRBV7-2 and TRBJ2-3, with TRBD2 identical over 8 bases. J was trimmed by 1 base and V by 4 bases; bases with no gene match: 4. This CDR3 has 15 residues. Germline CDR1 reads SGHTA; CDR2 reads FQGNSA. The DNA of the CDR3 is TGTGCCAGCAGCTCGTTAGCGGGACGCACAGATACGCAGTATTTT. Encoded protein: CASSSLAGRTDTQYF.

On this clonotype: A much larger clonotype is one base distant, so this may be a read error. The J gene is TRBJ2-7, the V gene TRBV7-3, with 9 positions matching TRBD1. V trimming: 7 bases; J trimming: 6 bases; junction bases outside the gene matches: 13. The V gene's germline CDR1 is SGHTA and CDR2 FQGTGA. This CDR3 has 15 residues. The CDR3 protein is CASIGSRRDRVEQYF. In DNA form, the CDR3 reads TGTGCCAGCATCGGGAGTCGCCGGGACAGGGTCGAGCAGTACTTC.

The chain is built from TRBV6-5 and TRBJ1-3; a possible D gene is TRBD1 (5 bases). CDR1 is MNHEY and CDR2 is SVGAGI in the germline V gene. This CDR3 spans 14 amino acids. V lost 2 bases and J 2 bases, leaving 7 bases between the germline ends. In nucleotides, the CDR3 is TGTGCCAGCAGTTACGGGGGTACTGGAAACACCATATATTTT. Protein product: CASSYGGTGNTIYF.

Ten or more counts support this clonotype. The J gene is TRBJ1-4, the V gene TRBV20-1, with D unclear. V dropped 6 bases and J dropped 0 bases, with 17 bases sitting between them. Germline V gene sequence: CDR1 DFQATT, CDR2 SNEGSKA (reference sequence). CDR3 length equals 16 residues. The CDR3 DNA follows: TGCAGTGCCATACGGGATCCCTATTCAACTAATGAAAAACTGTTTTTT. This gives the protein CSAIRDPYSTNEKLFF.

This clonotype was seen at least ten times. The chain has TRBV12-3 or TRBV12-4 and TRBJ2-7, with D perhaps TRBD2 (5 bases). V gave up 4 bases and J gave up 5 bases, with 9 bases separating them. The CDR3 extends over 12 amino acids. DNA for the CDR3: TGTGCCAGCAGTTGGGTCGGGGACGAGCAGTACTTC. This sequence encodes CASSWVGDEQYF.

The chain carries TRBV7-2 and TRBJ2-3; possibly TRBD1 or TRBD2 for D (6 bases each). Germline loops: CDR1 SGHTA, CDR2 FQGNSA. The CDR3 runs 15 residues. V was pared by 0 bases and J by 5 bases, with 12 bases between. CDR3 in amino acids: CASSLAQGGRDTQYF. CDR3 bases: TGTGCCAGCAGCTTAGCACAGGGAGGTCGAGATACGCAGTATTTT.

The chain couples TRBV7-9 to TRBJ2-7; 8 positions match TRBD2. V was pared by 5 bases and J by 5 bases, with 14 bases of the junction left unmatched. This CDR3 is built from 16 residues. CDR1 is SEHNR and CDR2 is FQNEAQ in the germline V gene (reference sequence). Written as DNA, the CDR3 is TGTGCCAGCAGCCGCACTCTAGCGGGCCTAGGGGACGAGCAGTACTTC. This translates into CASSRTLAGLGDEQYF.

This clonotype was picked up many times. The V and J genes are TRBV6-2 or TRBV6-3 and TRBJ2-3, with D maybe TRBD1 (6 bases). V lost 4 bases and J 3 bases, leaving 14 bases between the germline ends. From germline, CDR1 is MNHEY and CDR2 SVGEGT. The CDR3 sequence is 15 residues long. CDR3: CASSLTFQGTDTQYF. CDR3 sequence (DNA): TGTGCCAGCAGTTTGACCTTCCAGGGGACAGATACGCAGTATTTT.